The clone carrying this T cell receptor (beta chain) was observed many times. An end of the junction does not agree with germline; a read error may underlie this. The CDR3 length is 11 residues. CDR1 and CDR2 from the germline V gene are SEHNR and FQNEAQ (reference sequence). Each CDR3 protein gets one entry after TCRdb re-called the RT-PCR reads with MiXCR. The sample has hundreds of thousands of distinct CDR3 sequences; over 12% are singletons. Sequencing used memory CD4+ T cells from blood. This TCR was recovered from a female donor in good health, serving as a healthy control. The chain has TRBV7-9 and TRBJ2-1; D is possibly TRBD2 (6 bases). The chain's CDR3 is CASSLEGEQFF. The CDR3 DNA sequence: TGCGCCAGCAGCTTGGAGGGTGAGCAGTTCTTC.